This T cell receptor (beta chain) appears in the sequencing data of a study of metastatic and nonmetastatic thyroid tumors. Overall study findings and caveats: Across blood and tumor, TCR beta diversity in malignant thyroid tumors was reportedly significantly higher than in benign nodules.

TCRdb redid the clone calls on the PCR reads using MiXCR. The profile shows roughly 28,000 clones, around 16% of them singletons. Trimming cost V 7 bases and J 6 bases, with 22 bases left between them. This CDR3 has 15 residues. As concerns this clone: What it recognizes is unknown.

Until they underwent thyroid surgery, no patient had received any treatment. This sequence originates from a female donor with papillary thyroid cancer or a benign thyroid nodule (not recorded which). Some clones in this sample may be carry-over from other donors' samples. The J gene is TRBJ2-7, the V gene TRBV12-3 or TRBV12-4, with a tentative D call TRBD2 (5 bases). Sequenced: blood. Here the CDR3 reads CASNPSGRQGSEQYF. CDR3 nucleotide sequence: TGTGCCAGCAACCCTTCGGGAAGACAAGGTAGCGAGCAGTACTTC.